The 29 T cell receptor beta chains below come from one sample, sequenced in a study of T cell repertoires in cytomegalovirus infection. TCRdb passed the reads through MiXCR, listing each CDR3 protein once. Of about 770,000 distinct CDR3 sequences in the sample, approximately 32% were seen once. These receptors have no known antigen. Sequencing used cultured CD8+ T cells from PBMCs, obtained from culture after CMV antigen stimulation. The receptors here all came from a human donor in good health (CMV status not recorded). Some clones in this sample may be carry-over from other donors' samples.

The rearrangement links TRBV19 to TRBJ1-6, with 10 bases lining up with TRBD1. Germline assignment: CDR1 LNHDA and CDR2 SQIVND (reference sequence). The ends lost 11 bases at V and 10 bases at J; junction bases unmatched: 5. The length of the CDR3 is 12 residues. The CDR3 DNA reads TGTGCCGGCGGGACAGGGGTCTCACCCCTCCACTTT. Amino acids: CAGGTGVSPLHF.

The V and J genes are TRBV4-1 and TRBJ2-4; D unclear. The germline gives CDR1 MGHRA, CDR2 YSYEKL. This CDR3 is 15 amino acids long. V was trimmed by 0 bases and J by 1 base, leaving 7 bases between them. The CDR3 loop reads CASSQENTAKNIQYF. The CDR3 DNA is TGCGCCAGCAGCCAAGAAAACACCGCCAAAAACATTCAGTACTTC.

This clonotype was seen more than once but under ten times. This sequence joins TRBV2 and TRBJ1-4, with TRBD1 matching over 8 bases. Germline loops: CDR1 SNHLY, CDR2 FYNNEI. The CDR3 loop spans 14 amino acids. V was clipped by 6 bases and J by 8 bases; unmatched bases: 8. CDR3: CASRAGGAGEKLFF. In DNA, the CDR3 is TGTGCCAGCAGGGCAGGGGGCGCTGGGGAAAAACTGTTTTTT.

This clonotype was detected only a few times. The genes are TRBV6-6 and TRBJ2-2; D remains ambiguous. Between the trimmed V and J ends, which lost 8 bases and 5 bases, there was a span of 6 bases. CDR3 length: 11 amino acids. CDR1 is MNHNY and CDR2 is SVGAGI in the germline V gene (reference sequence). The DNA for the CDR3 is TGTGCCAGCGAGGAAACCGGGGAGCTGTTTTTT. It is translated as CASEETGELFF.

This clonotype was counted many times. In nucleotides, the CDR3 is TGTGCCAGCAGCTTAGTTTCCGGGTCCAATCAGCCCCAGCATTTT. This sequence encodes CASSLVSGSNQPQHF. This chain links TRBV7-2 with TRBJ1-5; D not resolved. Trimming shortened V by 1 base and J by 3 bases, and 10 bases separated the two germline ends. The CDR3 spans 15 residues. Germline V gives CDR1 SGHTA, CDR2 FQGNSA.

In its sample, this clonotype was seen a few times. The chain recombines TRBV4-1 with TRBJ2-1, with a possible D match to TRBD1 (6 bases). This CDR3 has 16 residues. Germline values: CDR1 MGHRA, CDR2 YSYEKL. Trimming pared 2 bases from V and 5 bases from J, leaving 16 bases between. The CDR3 protein is CASSQRSLDSDNEQFF. As DNA, the CDR3 is TGCGCCAGCAGCCAAAGATCATTGGACAGCGACAATGAGCAGTTCTTC.

V and J are TRBV27 and TRBJ2-7; 9 bases match TRBD1. This CDR3 comprises 12 residues. V was clipped by 7 bases and J by 4 bases; unmatched bases: 2. Germline CDR1 MNHEY, CDR2 SMNVEV (reference sequence). CDR3 DNA: TGTGCCAGCACGGACAGGGGATACGAGCAGTACTTC. It yields the protein CASTDRGYEQYF.

The genes are TRBV5-6 and TRBJ1-5; 7 nucleotides agree with TRBD1. CDR1 SGHDT and CDR2 YYEEEE come from the germline V gene. With V trimmed by 5 bases and J by 3 bases, 17 bases remained unmatched. The CDR3 runs 18 residues. CDR3 in amino acids: CASSRSGQWGRLNQPQHF. DNA of the CDR3: TGTGCCAGCAGTCGGTCGGGACAGTGGGGCCGCCTCAATCAGCCCCAGCATTTT.

The V call is TRBV4-1, the J call TRBJ2-3; possibly TRBD2 for D (5 bases). V lost 4 bases to trimming and J lost 11 bases, with 19 bases between them. CDR1 is MGHRA, CDR2 YSYEKL, per germline. The CDR3 runs 14 residues. The CDR3 loop is CASSPDAPGVEQYF. CDR3 DNA sequence: TGCGCCAGCAGCCCGGACGCCCCCGGGGTAGAGCAGTATTTT.

A few counts support this clonotype. The chain carries TRBV7-6 and TRBJ2-4; TRBD1 might be the D (6 bases). The CDR3 is 13 amino acids. Looked up from germline, CDR1 is SGHVS and CDR2 is FNYEAQ. V lost 5 bases and J lost 3, with 8 bases in between. CDR3 region: CASSPGHKNIQYF. The DNA of the CDR3 is TGTGCCAGCAGCCCGGGACACAAAAACATTCAGTACTTC.

The gene calls are TRBV6-2 or TRBV6-3 and TRBJ1-5; D ambiguous. The V end lost 0 bases, the J end lost 2 bases, and 14 bases lay between the germline ends. The CDR3 has 17 residues. Germline values: CDR1 MNHEY, CDR2 SVGEGT. CDR3 in amino acids: CASSYSIASTGNQPQHF. CDR3 DNA sequence: TGTGCCAGCAGTTACTCTATAGCCTCGACGGGCAATCAGCCCCAGCATTTT.

This chain connects TRBV6-5 to TRBJ2-2; D perhaps matches TRBD1 (6 bases). V was clipped by 4 bases and J by 6 bases, with 15 bases between them. The CDR3 is 15 amino acids. Germline loops: CDR1 MNHEY, CDR2 SVGAGI. The CDR3 region has the DNA TGTGCCAGCAGTTTCGACAGGTCCCAGGCCGGGGAGCTGTTTTTT. Translated: CASSFDRSQAGELFF.

This clonotype appeared a few times. The chain links TRBV6-6 to TRBJ1-1; no reliable D call. Trimming took off 10 bases at V and 3 bases at J, with 21 bases between the two ends. Looked up from germline, CDR1 is MNHNY and CDR2 is SVGAGI (reference sequence). CDR3 length: 15 residues. The CDR3 region has the DNA TGTGCCACCCCATCAGGAACCAGCGGGTACACTGAAGCTTTCTTT. Translating gives CATPSGTSGYTEAFF.

This chain uses TRBV5-8 with TRBJ2-7; possibly TRBD1 for D (6 bases). This CDR3 is built from 14 residues. Per germline, CDR1 SGHTS and CDR2 YDEGEE. V was trimmed by 4 bases and J by 2 bases, leaving 13 bases between them. As DNA, the CDR3 is TGTGCCAGCAGCCCAGGACAGCGACCCTACGAGCAGTACTTC. The encoded protein is CASSPGQRPYEQYF.

This clonotype was counted a few times. J is TRBJ2-1 and V is TRBV19; 10 nucleotides line up with TRBD1. The CDR3 loop spans 16 amino acids. The germline V gene has CDR1 LNHDA and CDR2 SQIVND (reference sequence). Unmatched junction bases numbered 8, after V lost 4 bases and J lost 5 bases. CDR3 coding DNA: TGTGCCAGTAGTACCTGGACAGGGGGAAAAGACAATGAGCAGTTCTTC. Its translation is CASSTWTGGKDNEQFF.

A word on this clonotype: A much larger clone differs by one base, so this may be a read error. This sequence joins TRBV7-6 and TRBJ1-1, with 8 bases fitting TRBD1. CDR1 SGHVS and CDR2 FNYEAQ come from the germline V gene. V dropped 7 bases and J dropped 2; count of bases not matched to a gene: 9. The CDR3 contains 15 residues. The CDR3 is CASTRLTGVNTEAFF. DNA of the CDR3: TGTGCCAGCACCCGATTGACAGGGGTTAACACTGAAGCTTTCTTT. Variable domain in full (rest from reference TRBV7-6 and TRBJ1-1): GAGVSQSPRYKVTKRGQDVALRCDPISGHVSLYWYRQALGQGPEFLTYFNYEAQQDKSGLPNDRFSAERPEGSISTLTIQRTEQRDSAMYRCASTRLTGVNTEAFFGQGTRLTVV.

This clonotype was picked up many times. V and J are TRBV7-8 and TRBJ2-7; D possibly corresponds to TRBD1 (5 bases). Germline V gives CDR1 SGHVS, CDR2 FQNEAQ. V was shortened by 5 bases and J by 0 bases, with 11 bases between the two germline ends. The CDR3 runs 14 residues. DNA of the CDR3: TGTGCCAGCAGCCCTATTACAGGCTCCTACGAGCAGTACGTC. Its protein is CASSPITGSYEQYV.

This rearrangement joins TRBV7-2 to TRBJ2-3; 8 nucleotides match TRBD2. The CDR3 loop spans 19 amino acids. Germline trimming cut 0 bases from V and 8 bases from J; bases unmatched to any gene: 19. Germline V gene sequence: CDR1 SGHTA, CDR2 FQGNSA. The CDR3 bases are TGTGCCAGCAGCTTAGCGTCTAGTGGCGGGGGGCCCAATATGAGTACGCAGTATTTT. It yields the protein CASSLASSGGGPNMSTQYF.

This clonotype was seen ten or more times. This sequence joins TRBV7-6 and TRBJ2-5, with TRBD2 matching 8 bases. Trimming removed 5 bases from V and 5 bases from J; junction bases left unmatched: 13. The CDR3 has 16 amino acids. Germline loops: CDR1 SGHVS, CDR2 FNYEAQ. The CDR3 DNA reads TGTGCCAGCAGCCCCACCTTAGCGGGGCGAGCGGAGACCCAGTACTTC. This codes for CASSPTLAGRAETQYF.

The chain couples TRBV12-3 or TRBV12-4 to TRBJ2-7; 9 bases match TRBD1. This CDR3 spans 16 amino acids. V lost 3 bases to trimming and J lost 5 bases; unmatched junction nucleotides: 11. CDR3 protein: CASSFFTGQGSDEQYV. For the CDR3, the DNA is TGTGCCAGCAGTTTCTTCACGGGACAGGGATCAGACGAGCAGTACGTC.

The chain is built from TRBV7-9 and TRBJ1-2; TRBD1 agrees at 7 bases. From germline, CDR1 is SEHNR and CDR2 FQNEAQ (reference sequence). The CDR3 loop spans 13 amino acids. Germline trimming cut 5 bases from V and 6 bases from J; bases unmatched to any gene: 6. The DNA of the CDR3 is TGTGCCAGCAGCCCCGGACAGGTGGATGGCTACACCTTC. This codes for CASSPGQVDGYTF.

This sequence joins TRBV2 and TRBJ2-1; D call uncertain. CDR1 and CDR2 (germline): SNHLY, FYNNEI. The CDR3 runs 15 residues. Trimming removed 5 bases from V and 0 bases from J, with 11 bases in between. The CDR3 nucleotides read TGTGCCAGCAGTTCAAAGGCATCCTCCTACAATGAGCAGTTCTTC. It translates to CASSSKASSYNEQFF. The full variable domain, completed using reference TRBV2 and TRBJ2-1, is EPEVTQTPSHQVTQMGQEVILRCVPISNHLYFYWYRQILGQKVEFLVSFYNNEISEKSEIFDDQFSVERPDGSNFTLKIRSTKLEDSAMYFCASSSKASSYNEQFFGPGTRLTVL.

There are a few counts of this clonotype. DNA of the CDR3: TGTGCCAGCAGTTCAAATCTACAGGGGTCTAACTATGGCTACACCTTC. It codes for CASSSNLQGSNYGYTF. The V call is TRBV27, the J call TRBJ1-2, with 7 bases fitting TRBD1. Trimming took 4 bases from V and 0 from J; bases not matched to a gene: 8. Germline loops: CDR1 MNHEY, CDR2 SMNVEV (reference sequence). The CDR3 has 16 amino acids.

This clonotype was counted between two and nine times. The V call is TRBV2, the J call TRBJ2-1; a possible D gene is TRBD1 (7 bases). Germline loops: CDR1 SNHLY, CDR2 FYNNEI. Trimming took off 8 bases at V and 7 bases at J, with 21 bases between the two ends. CDR3 size: 15 residues. CDR3 sequence reads: CASPRFTSGGNEQFF. CDR3 nucleotide sequence: TGTGCCAGCCCTCGCTTCACTTCAGGGGGGAATGAGCAGTTCTTC.

In its sample, this clonotype was seen many times. The chain uses TRBV12-3 or TRBV12-4 and TRBJ1-2; D uncertain. The CDR3 totals 13 residues. Trimming took 6 bases from V and 4 from J, leaving 12 bases between them. The CDR3 sequence: CASSPGVGYGYTF. DNA of the CDR3: TGTGCCAGCAGCCCGGGAGTCGGCTATGGCTACACCTTC.

V and J are TRBV20-1 and TRBJ2-6; D gene uncertain. V shed 5 bases and J shed 1 base, with 9 bases lying between them. CDR3 length equals 14 residues. Germline V gene lookup returns CDR1 DFQATT and CDR2 SNEGSKA (reference sequence). The CDR3 loop reads CSAPSRSGANVLTF. CDR3 nucleotides: TGCAGTGCTCCCTCCCGATCTGGGGCCAACGTCCTGACTTTC.

This rearrangement joins TRBV6-5 to TRBJ2-6; D remains ambiguous. Trimming took off 7 bases at V and 0 bases at J, with 10 bases between the two ends. The V gene's germline CDR1 is MNHEY and CDR2 SVGAGI. The CDR3 loop spans 15 amino acids. The CDR3 DNA sequence: TGTGCCAGCACTCTACAGACCTCTGGGGCCAACGTCCTGACTTTC. Translated: CASTLQTSGANVLTF.

The rearrangement links TRBV12-3 or TRBV12-4 to TRBJ1-1; D remains ambiguous. The V gene lost 5 bases and the J gene lost 5 bases, with 9 bases spanning the gap. The CDR3 runs to 12 residues. The CDR3 sequence is CASSRAPTEAFF. DNA of the CDR3: TGTGCCAGCAGTCGGGCCCCTACTGAAGCTTTCTTT.

The genes are TRBV7-3 and TRBJ2-7; D not resolved. CDR3 length: 16 residues. V lost 5 bases to trimming and J lost 0 bases, with 17 bases between them. Germline CDR1 reads SGHTA; CDR2 reads FQGTGA. The CDR3: CASSGPIKGSSYEQYF. The CDR3 DNA follows: TGTGCCAGCAGCGGCCCCATTAAGGGCAGCTCCTACGAGCAGTACTTC.